Below are 19 T cell receptor beta chains sequenced from a single sample in a study. TCRdb re-analysed the RT-PCR reads in MiXCR, keeping a single row per CDR3 protein. The data contain 650,000 to 800,000 distinct CDR3 sequences, around 14% of them singletons. The sample was memory CD4+ T cells from blood. The receptors here all came from a female donor in good health, serving as a healthy control.

The chain has TRBV7-6 and TRBJ2-5; perhaps TRBD1 as D (6 bases). Germline CDR1 and CDR2: SGHVS and FNYEAQ. V dropped 0 bases and J dropped 1 base, with 9 bases sitting between them. The CDR3 has 15 amino acids. The CDR3 nucleotides are TGTGCCAGCAGCTTAGCCTGGGGGCCCCAAGAGACCCAGTACTTC. Amino acids: CASSLAWGPQETQYF. Full variable domain (remainder filled in from reference TRBV7-6 and TRBJ2-5): GAGVSQSPRYKVTKRGQDVALRCDPISGHVSLYWYRQALGQGPEFLTYFNYEAQQDKSGLPNDRFSAERPEGSISTLTIQRTEQRDSAMYRCASSLAWGPQETQYFGPGTRLLVL.

This clonotype was seen a handful of times. The chain uses TRBV12-3 or TRBV12-4 and TRBJ2-2, with a tentative D call TRBD1 (6 bases). The CDR3 runs 14 residues. Trimming cost V 2 bases and J 7 bases, with 11 bases left between them. CDR3 region: CASSLQGQIGELFF. The CDR3 DNA follows: TGTGCCAGCAGTTTACAAGGACAGATCGGGGAGCTGTTTTTT.

This clonotype was seen a handful of times. The CDR3 DNA reads TGTGCCAGCAGCGTCGGGACAGGGGCAGAGACCCAGTACTTC. It encodes CASSVGTGAETQYF. V usage is TRBV9 and J usage is TRBJ2-5, with TRBD1 matching over 10 bases. J gave up 4 bases and V 2 bases, and 2 bases lay outside the gene matches. The CDR3 has 14 amino acids. The germline V gene has CDR1 SGDLS and CDR2 YYNGEE. Using reference TRBV9 and TRBJ2-5 for the parts outside the CDR3, the full variable domain is DSGVTQTPKHLITATGQRVTLRCSPRSGDLSVYWYQQSLDQGLQFLIQYYNGEERAKGNILERFSAQQFPDLHSELNLSSLELGDSALYFCASSVGTGAETQYFGPGTRLLVL.

V and J are TRBV20-1 and TRBJ1-6; possibly TRBD1 for D (6 bases). Germline V gives CDR1 DFQATT, CDR2 SNEGSKA (reference sequence). V was trimmed by 0 bases and J by 10 bases, leaving 19 bases between them. The CDR3 is 16 amino acids. Written as DNA, the CDR3 is TGCAGTGCTAGAGATTCCAGGGACCCTGGGGGCTCACCCCTCCACTTT. It codes for CSARDSRDPGGSPLHF.

This clonotype was seen repeatedly, ten times or more. CDR3 amino acids: CSVDMSYTEAFF. The CDR3, as DNA: TGCAGCGTAGACATGTCGTACACTGAAGCTTTCTTT. The chain recombines TRBV29-1 with TRBJ1-1; D is ambiguous. The ends were cut back, 6 bases at V and 3 bases at J, with 11 bases in the middle. In germline, CDR1 is SQVTM, CDR2 ANQGSEA. There are 12 residues in the CDR3. The full variable domain, in which reference TRBV29-1 and TRBJ1-1 provide the parts outside the CDR3, is SAVISQKPSRDICQRGTSLTIQCQVDSQVTMMFWYRQQPGQSLTLIATANQGSEATYESGFVIDKFPISRPNLTFSTLTVSNMSPEDSSIYLCSVDMSYTEAFFGQGTRLTVV.

The genes are TRBV12-3 or TRBV12-4 and TRBJ1-1; no clear D gene. The CDR3 sequence is 14 residues long. V lost 7 bases to trimming and J lost 4 bases, with 16 bases between them. CDR3 bases: TGTGCCAGCATTTTGTCCACTTATTCCACTGAAGCTTTCTTT. It translates to CASILSTYSTEAFF.

There are a few counts of this clonotype. The V call is TRBV7-2, the J call TRBJ1-2; D is unclear. V was pared by 0 bases and J by 0 bases, with 8 bases between. Per germline, CDR1 SGHTA and CDR2 FQGNSA. The CDR3 is 15 residues long. The CDR3 is CASSLAGLSNYGYTF. CDR3 sequence (DNA): TGTGCCAGCAGCTTAGCAGGACTGTCTAACTATGGCTACACCTTC.

The gene calls are TRBV7-8 and TRBJ1-2, with D uncertain. CDR1 and CDR2 (germline): SGHVS, FQNEAQ. CDR3 length equals 14 residues. V lost 4 bases and J lost 2, with 11 bases in between. The CDR3 sequence is CASSSDGGNYGYTF. CDR3 DNA sequence: TGTGCCAGCAGCTCGGACGGAGGAAACTATGGCTACACCTTC.

This clonotype was found a few times. The J gene is TRBJ2-1, the V gene TRBV5-1; 11 bases align to TRBD2. Germline trimming cut 0 bases from V and 8 bases from J; bases unmatched to any gene: 7. Germline assignment: CDR1 SGHRS and CDR2 YFSETQ. This CDR3 is 16 amino acids long. The CDR3 sequence: CASSLGTSGGWDEQFF. The CDR3, as DNA: TGCGCCAGCAGCTTGGGTACTAGCGGGGGCTGGGATGAGCAGTTCTTC.

This chain connects TRBV5-3 to TRBJ2-1, with D possibly being TRBD2 (6 bases). TRBV5-3 is classed as an ORF, of uncertain function. This CDR3 is built from 15 residues. Trimming took 8 bases from V and 3 from J, leaving 18 bases between them. The DNA for the CDR3 is TGTGCCAGCAGCATAGCGCGCGGGATCTACAATGAGCAGTTCTTC. It is translated as CASSIARGIYNEQFF.

This clonotype was seen at least ten times. The chain combines TRBV20-1 with TRBJ2-1, with 9 bases identical to TRBD2. This CDR3 has 16 residues. Germline V CDR1 and CDR2: DFQATT, SNEGSKA (reference sequence). V lost 0 bases, J lost 4 bases, and 7 bases stayed unmatched. The CDR3 DNA reads TGCAGTGCTAGAGATTCTACCACTAGCGGGTACAATGAGCAGTTCTTC. This translates into CSARDSTTSGYNEQFF.

This clonotype has only a few counts. V usage is TRBV27 and J usage is TRBJ1-2, with 8 bases fitting TRBD1. Germline lookup yields CDR1 MNHEY and CDR2 SMNVEV (reference sequence). The V gene end was trimmed by 3 bases and the J gene end by 4 bases; junction bases not matched to a gene: 7. CDR3 size: 15 residues. The CDR3 loop is CASSLRDRSLYGYTF. CDR3 DNA sequence: TGTGCCAGCAGTTTGCGGGACAGGTCCCTCTATGGCTACACCTTC.

Only a few counts were recorded for this clonotype. CDR3 sequence: CASSLAYGGVYEQYF. The CDR3, as DNA: TGTGCCAGCAGCTTGGCGTACGGGGGCGTTTACGAGCAGTACTTC. The chain recombines TRBV5-5 with TRBJ2-7, with D perhaps being TRBD1 or TRBD2 (6 bases each). Trimming pared 0 bases from V and 4 bases from J, leaving 14 bases between. The germline gives CDR1 SGHKS, CDR2 YYEKEE (reference sequence). The CDR3 runs 15 residues.

This clonotype turned up a few times. The genes are TRBV24-1 and TRBJ1-1; maybe TRBD1 (6 bases). The CDR3 runs to 14 residues. Germline assignment: CDR1 KGHDR and CDR2 SFDVKD. The V end lost 2 bases, the J end lost 14 bases, and 20 bases lay between the germline ends. This CDR3 is CATSDSRGQGIIFF. In DNA form, the CDR3 reads TGTGCCACCAGTGATTCACGGGGGCAGGGTATTATCTTCTTT.

This clonotype was found many times. The chain recombines TRBV27 with TRBJ1-1; weak D call: TRBD1 (6 bases). Trimming removed 3 bases at V and 0 bases at J, with 11 bases between. The CDR3 loop spans 15 amino acids. In germline, CDR1 is MNHEY, CDR2 SMNVEV (reference sequence). Here the CDR3 reads CASSLRGPLNTEAFF. The CDR3 DNA reads TGTGCCAGCAGTTTGCGGGGGCCACTGAACACTGAAGCTTTCTTT.

This clonotype has just a few counts. The rearrangement joins TRBV3-1 to TRBJ2-5; 10 bases align to TRBD2. After removal of 5 bases from V and 3 bases from J, the junction contained 3 bases not matched to a gene. CDR3 length: 14 amino acids. CDR1 is LGHDT, CDR2 YNNKEL, per germline (reference sequence). CDR3 loop: CASSFLAGEETQYF. DNA of the CDR3: TGTGCCAGCAGCTTTCTAGCGGGAGAAGAGACCCAGTACTTC.

The genes are TRBV6-2 or TRBV6-3 and TRBJ2-2, with D perhaps being TRBD1 or TRBD2 (5 bases each). In germline, CDR1 is MNHEY, CDR2 SVGEGT. Trimming cost V 8 bases and J 5 bases, with 18 bases left between them. The CDR3 consists of 15 residues. The DNA of the CDR3 is TGTGCCAGCCCCCGAGGGGCAGCCGAAACCGGGGAGCTGTTTTTT. It yields the protein CASPRGAAETGELFF.

This clonotype was counted ten times or more. V usage is TRBV29-1 and J usage is TRBJ2-7; 12 bases align to TRBD2. CDR1 is SQVTM and CDR2 is ANQGSEA in the germline V gene. V dropped 4 bases and J dropped 6; count of bases not matched to a gene: 10. The CDR3 covers 15 residues. The CDR3 DNA follows: TGCAGCGTTGCCCCTAGCGGGAGGGCTTTCGCCGAGCAGTACTTC. Protein: CSVAPSGRAFAEQYF.

The chain combines TRBV7-8 with TRBJ2-7, with TRBD2 matching over 11 bases. Trimming removed 4 bases from V and 1 base from J; junction bases left unmatched: 6. This CDR3 spans 16 amino acids. CDR1 SGHVS and CDR2 FQNEAQ come from the germline V gene. CDR3 in DNA: TGTGCCAGCAGCTCCTTAGCGGGAGGGGGGTCCTACGAGCAGTACTTC. Its protein product is CASSSLAGGGSYEQYF.